The T cell receptor beta chain under discussion was sequenced for a study of OX40 agonist ivuxolimab in advanced cancers. Study as a whole: The dose-escalation group included hepatocellular carcinoma, melanoma, renal cell carcinoma and head and neck cancer.

Sequencing used immunoSEQ multiplex PCR; TCRdb keeps in-frame clones, though not all of them. The sample holds 39,000 or so clones, 87% seen once. Blood got drawn at baseline, again on cycle 4 day 1, and then on cycle 7 day 1. Study-level findings and limits: On average, CD8+ T cells had more expanded clones than CD4+. The antigen specificity of the peripheral T cells (those that were expanded) was not determined.

Note on this clone: Its antigen is not identified.

The CDR3 is made up of 12 amino acids. Germline CDR1 is SGHTA and CDR2 is FQGTGA. V dropped 5 bases and J dropped 6 bases, with 8 bases sitting between them. The gene calls are TRBV7-3 and TRBJ1-5; D is unresolved. The sequencing used CD4+ or CD8+ T cells sorted from blood, collected in a trial of the OX40 agonist ivuxolimab. This receptor was obtained from an adult with an advanced solid tumor such as melanoma, head and neck, liver or kidney cancer. The CDR3 coding sequence is TGTGCCAGCAGCCCTCTGGGTCAGCCCCAGCATTTT. It is translated as CASSPLGQPQHF. Looking up the rest from reference TRBV7-3 and TRBJ1-5 gives the full variable domain: GAGVSQTPSNKVTEKGKYVELRCDPISGHTALYWYRQSLGQGPEFLIYFQGTGAADDSGLPNDRFFAVRPEGSVSTLKIQRTERGDSAVYLCASSPLGQPQHFGDGTRLSIL.